A selection of T cell receptor beta chains follows, all from one sample in a study of response to subunit inactivated influenza vaccine. TCRdb itself ran the RT-PCR reads through MiXCR, one entry per CDR3 protein. In the table there are around 750,000 distinct CDR3 sequences, about 20% of which are singletons. The sequenced sample was PBMCs from blood, obtained about 5 days after vaccination. The receptors were sampled from a man aged 45-65 years who received an inactivated influenza vaccine. The CDR3 runs from the conserved cysteine through the conserved F or W. Fields, in order: D gene, J gene, V gene, clone size, CDR3 DNA, CDR3 protein. D genes are given only for firm matches. Not all rows give a size; the values are once, few, many and, for expanded clones, a class.

TRBD1 TRBJ1-2 TRBV10-3 NA TGTGCCATCAGTGAGCCGGGGACAGCAACCGGGGGCTACACCTTC CAISEPGTATGGYTF
NA TRBJ2-1 TRBV4-3 NA TGCGCCAGCAGCCAAGATCCCATTAGCGGCGCCTACAATGAGCAGTTCTTC CASSQDPISGAYNEQFF
TRBD2 TRBJ2-3 TRBV29-1 few TGCAGCGTTGGGGGACTAGCGGGAGGGCCCCTCACAGATACGCAGTATTTT CSVGGLAGGPLTDTQYF
TRBD1 TRBJ1-2 TRBV7-2 few TGTGCCAGCAGCTCGTCCGGGACAGGGGCCTATGGCTACACCTTC CASSSSGTGAYGYTF
NA TRBJ1-1 TRBV6-5 NA TGTGCCAGCAGTTACAGACCGGACATCTACACTGAAGCTTTCTTT CASSYRPDIYTEAFF
NA TRBJ2-1 TRBV12-3/TRBV12-4 NA TGTGCCAGCAGTTTAGACAGGGCCACCTACAATGAGCAGTTCTTC CASSLDRATYNEQFF
TRBD2 TRBJ2-1 TRBV5-1 few TGCGCCAGCAGCTCTTTAGCGGGAGTCCCCAATGAGCAGTTCTTC CASSSLAGVPNEQFF
TRBD2 TRBJ2-5 TRBV6-2/TRBV6-3 few TGTGCCAGCAGTTATACCCTAGCGGGGGTTCAAGAGACCCAGTACTTC CASSYTLAGVQETQYF
NA TRBJ2-7 TRBV24-1 once TGTGCCACCAGTGCTATGGGCGAGCAGTACTTC CATSAMGEQYF
NA TRBJ2-3 TRBV29-1 NA TGCAGCGTTGTAGGTCTTCCGCTGGGAACAGATACGCAGTATTTT CSVVGLPLGTDTQYF
NA TRBJ1-4 TRBV20-1 NA TGCAGTGCCTCTGATGAAAAACTGTTTTTT CSASDEKLFF
NA TRBJ2-2 TRBV12-3/TRBV12-4 few TGTGCCAGCAGGGGACAACAGAGGAACACCGGGGAGCTGTTTTTT CASRGQQRNTGELFF
NA TRBJ1-2 TRBV7-9 few TGTGCCAGCAGCTTAGCGGCCAGCATTAACTATGGCTACACCTTC CASSLAASINYGYTF
TRBD1 TRBJ1-1 TRBV7-9 NA TGTGCCAGCAGCGAGCCGGGACAGATGAACACTGAAGCTTTCTTT CASSEPGQMNTEAFF
NA TRBJ2-7 TRBV4-1 NA TGCGCCAGCAGCCAAGGTAGCGTCTACGAGCAGTACTTC CASSQGSVYEQYF
NA TRBJ2-7 TRBV12-3/TRBV12-4 many TGTGCCAGCAGCAGCTCTTATCCGGGAAAAGGCTACGAGCAGTACTTC CASSSSYPGKGYEQYF
TRBD2 TRBJ2-5 TRBV6-1 NA TGTGCCAGCAGTCCCCTTGGGGTGACTAGCGGGACGTTCCAAGAGACCCAGTACTTC CASSPLGVTSGTFQETQYF
TRBD1 TRBJ2-5 TRBV20-1 NA TGCAGTGCTAGCCCCCGGGACAGGGGTGTGAGGGAGACCCAGTACTTC CSASPRDRGVRETQYF
NA TRBJ1-5 TRBV6-2/TRBV6-3 few TGTGCCAGCAGTTCCCAGACAAGTAGCAATCAGCCCCAGCATTTT CASSSQTSSNQPQHF
NA TRBJ1-1 TRBV5-6 many TGTGCCAGCAGCCTTGACAGGGAAGCTTTCTTT CASSLDREAFF
TRBD2 TRBJ2-7 TRBV5-1 many TGTGCCAGCAGTTCAGGACTAGCGGGAACCTACGAGCAGTACTTC CASSSGLAGTYEQYF
NA TRBJ2-4 TRBV29-1 few TGCAGCGTTGAAGATCGGGTGGGGGCCCGGCACATTCAGTACTTC CSVEDRVGARHIQYF
NA TRBJ1-4 TRBV5-1 few TGCGCCAGCAGTCCCGGCAGCGGCACCGAAAAACTGTTTTTT CASSPGSGTEKLFF
NA TRBJ2-5 TRBV2 NA TGTGCCAGCAGAGCCCGGACCGCCGGAGGGACCCAGTACTTC CASRARTAGGTQYF
TRBD1 TRBJ1-5 TRBV10-1 NA TGCGCCAGCAGTGAGCCGAACAGGGGGCGCGGGAGCAATCAGCCCCAGCATTTT CASSEPNRGRGSNQPQHF
NA TRBJ2-3 TRBV7-8 NA TGTGCCAGCAGCAAGACTCCTACAGATACGCAGTATTTT CASSKTPTDTQYF
NA TRBJ1-3 TRBV29-1 few TGCAGCGTTTCGGCCAGGGGAACTGGAAACACCATATATTTT CSVSARGTGNTIYF
NA TRBJ2-1 TRBV9 few TGTGCCAGCAGCGTAGCTCATCTGGGAATGGATGAGCAGTTCTTC CASSVAHLGMDEQFF
NA TRBJ2-7 TRBV4-3 NA TGCGCCAGCAGCCAAGATGGGGCGGCATTCTACGAGCAGTACTTC CASSQDGAAFYEQYF
NA TRBJ2-1 TRBV5-6 NA TGTGCCAGCAGCCAGGGGCCTGTATACAATGAGCAGTTCTTC CASSQGPVYNEQFF
NA TRBJ2-7 TRBV4-1 NA TGCGCCAGCAGCCAAGTGTCACAGGGTACCTACGAGCAGTACTTC CASSQVSQGTYEQYF
TRBD1 TRBJ1-1 TRBV10-3 NA TGTGCCATCAGGGACAGGGGGCTTACTGAAGCTTTCTTT CAIRDRGLTEAFF
TRBD1 TRBJ1-2 TRBV5-1 NA TGCGCCAGCAGCGATGGGACAGGGGGCCGTACCTATGGCTACACCTTC CASSDGTGGRTYGYTF
TRBD1 TRBJ2-7 TRBV20-1 few TGCAGTGCTGAAACCGCCGGGACAGGGGGAGGCGAGCAGTACTTC CSAETAGTGGGEQYF
TRBD2 TRBJ2-7 TRBV20-1 NA TGCAGTGCAGAACTAGCGGGAGGAACCTACGAGCAGTACTTC CSAELAGGTYEQYF
NA TRBJ2-7 TRBV6-1 many TGTGCCACCTTCGGGATCGGGTCCTACGAGCAGTACTTC CATFGIGSYEQYF
NA TRBJ2-7 TRBV27 NA TGTGCCAGCAGTTTAACCCCACGGGACTCCTACGAGCAGTACTTC CASSLTPRDSYEQYF
NA TRBJ2-3 TRBV12-3/TRBV12-4 NA TGTGCCAGCAGTTTCCCGGGCCCTCAGTATTTT CASSFPGPQYF
NA TRBJ2-5 TRBV29-1 many TGCAGCGTTTCACCCGGTGGGGAAGAGACCCAGTACTTC CSVSPGGEETQYF
TRBD2 TRBJ2-5 TRBV7-7 NA TGTGCCAGCAGTCGAAACCACGGGAGGCAAGAGACCCAGTACTTC CASSRNHGRQETQYF
TRBD1 TRBJ2-5 TRBV5-1 NA TGCGCCACTAGACAGGGGCTCCAAGAGACCCAGTACTTC CATRQGLQETQYF